The 5 T cell receptor beta chains below were found in one sample sequenced in a study of T-cell reconstitution after alpha-beta-depleted transplantation in children. Unique molecular identifiers were incorporated during preparation of the TCRbeta library. MiXCR, applied by TCRdb to the PCR reads, yields one record per CDR3 protein. The sample lists hundreds of thousands of distinct CDR3 sequences, over 10% occurring once. The sample was PBMCs, mostly from graft donor cells, taken 360 days after TCRalphabeta/CD19-depleted stem cell transplant. The receptors originated from a male patient younger than 18 who had a stem cell transplant for acute myeloid leukemia, so the T cells may come from the graft donor.

This clonotype turned up a few times. V usage is TRBV3-1 and J usage is TRBJ2-5; D is perhaps TRBD2 (6 bases). This CDR3 is built from 15 residues. Trimming stripped 2 bases from V and 4 bases from J, with 14 bases between. Germline values: CDR1 LGHDT, CDR2 YNNKEL (reference sequence). DNA for the CDR3: TGTGCCAGCAGCCAACCACCGGGACTCCCAGAGACCCAGTACTTC. This translates into CASSQPPGLPETQYF.

The chain couples TRBV23-1 to TRBJ2-1; 9 nucleotides match TRBD2. TRBV23-1 is identified as an open reading frame with a role that is uncertain. The CDR3 is 14 amino acids. V lost 0 bases and J lost 15; bases outside the gene matches: 9. CDR3 loop: CASSQSGLAGRPFF. The CDR3 nucleotides read TGCGCCAGCAGTCAATCGGGTCTAGCGGGACGACCGTTCTTC.

This clonotype was observed a single time. The genes are TRBV14 and TRBJ2-7; a weak D match, TRBD2 (5 bases). CDR3 length: 14 residues. The germline V gene has CDR1 SGHDN and CDR2 FVKESK. V lost 10 bases to trimming and J lost 2 bases, with 18 bases between them. In DNA, the CDR3 is TGTGCCATCGCGTCGGAGCGGAAGCCCTACGAGCAGTACTTC. This gives the protein CAIASERKPYEQYF.

This clonotype was recorded many times. The J gene is TRBJ1-5, the V gene TRBV27; D possibly corresponds to TRBD1 (6 bases). Trimming removed 9 bases from V and 4 bases from J, with 19 bases in between. CDR1 is MNHEY, CDR2 SMNVEV, per germline (reference sequence). This CDR3 spans 15 amino acids. In nucleotides, the CDR3 is TGTGCCAGTACTCTTTCCGGGACACTGAATCAGCCCCAGCATTTT. Amino acids: CASTLSGTLNQPQHF.

This clonotype has at least ten counts. The chain carries TRBV5-1 and TRBJ2-7; TRBD2 matches at 16 bases. The J segment lost 2 bases and the V segment lost 4 bases, leaving 6 bases of the junction unmatched. The CDR3 length is 17 residues. CDR1 is SGHRS, CDR2 YFSETQ, per germline. DNA of the CDR3: TGCGCCAGCAGCCCGGGACTAGCGGGAGGGCCGACCTACGAGCAGTACTTC. It specifies CASSPGLAGGPTYEQYF.